Below are 15 T cell receptor beta chains sequenced from a single sample in a study of OX40 agonist ivuxolimab in advanced cancers. Profiling relied on immunoSEQ multiplex PCR, and the TCRdb table lists in-frame clones only, not all of them. The sample yields nearly 25,000 clones, roughly 93% seen once. This material consisted of CD4+ or CD8+ T cells sorted from blood, taken in a trial of the OX40 agonist ivuxolimab. The receptors shown here come from an adult with an advanced solid tumor such as melanoma, head and neck, liver or kidney cancer.

The chain combines TRBV28 with TRBJ2-3; D not resolved. This CDR3 is 16 amino acids long. Germline V lookup: CDR1 MDHEN, CDR2 SYDVKM. V was shortened by 3 bases and J by 2 bases, with 15 bases between the two germline ends. The CDR3 DNA is TGTGCCAGCAGTTTGGCGTCTAGAGAATCCACAGATACGCAGTATTTT. This codes for CASSLASRESTDTQYF. The whole variable domain, filled in from reference TRBV28 and TRBJ2-3, reads DVKVTQSSRYLVKRTGEKVFLECVQDMDHENMFWYRQDPGLGLRLIYFSYDVKMKEKGDIPEGYSVSREKKERFSLILESASTNQTSMYLCASSLASRESTDTQYFGPGTRLTVL.

This chain links TRBV30 with TRBJ2-6; the match to TRBD2 covers 12 bases. The CDR3 runs 20 residues. V lost 0 bases to trimming and J lost 3 bases; unmatched junction nucleotides: 12. Per germline, CDR1 GTSNPN and CDR2 SVGIG (reference sequence). The CDR3 nucleotides are TGTGCCTGGAGTGTCAGACAACTGACTAGCGGGAGCTATGGGGCCAACGTCCTGACTTTC. Translating gives CAWSVRQLTSGSYGANVLTF.

The chain combines TRBV9 with TRBJ1-1; D uncertain. The V gene's germline CDR1 is SGDLS and CDR2 YYNGEE. Trimming took off 3 bases at V and 10 bases at J, with 13 bases between the two ends. The CDR3 totals 12 residues. This CDR3 is CASSGDLDGAFF. CDR3 bases: TGTGCCAGCAGCGGAGATCTGGATGGAGCTTTCTTT.

This clone was detected once. The chain joins TRBV7-9 to TRBJ2-1; D gene unclear. The germline V gene encodes CDR1 SEHNR and CDR2 FQNEAQ (reference sequence). This CDR3 comprises 15 residues. V lost 7 bases, J lost 1 base, and 14 bases lay in between. In DNA, the CDR3 is TGTGCCAGCACAGGCCCTACTTTATCCTACAATGAGCAGTTCTTC. Translation gives CASTGPTLSYNEQFF.

This clone was found once. Germline and junction disagree at one end, which may indicate a read error. The same CDR3 arises from other DNA sequences in this sample as well. This rearrangement joins TRBV5-1 to TRBJ2-7; D remains ambiguous. There are 11 residues in the CDR3. Per the germline V gene, CDR1 is SGHRS and CDR2 is YFSETQ. The CDR3, as DNA: TGCGCCAGCAGCTTCTCCTACGAACAGTACTTC. It yields the protein CASSFSYEQYF.

This chain joins TRBV18 and TRBJ2-5; D remains unclear. V shed 1 base and J shed 3 bases, with 6 bases lying between them. Germline CDR1 is KGHSH and CDR2 is LQKENI. CDR3 length: 13 amino acids. The CDR3 nucleotides are TGTGCCAGCTCACCACGGGAAGAAGAGACCCAGTACTTC. Amino acid sequence: CASSPREEETQYF.

The chain uses TRBV4-2 and TRBJ1-1; the match to TRBD1 covers 8 bases. Germline CDR1 and CDR2: LGHNA and YNFKEQ. With V trimmed by 0 bases and J by 4 bases, 16 bases remained unmatched. The CDR3 totals 19 residues. Here the CDR3 reads CASSQDMRTGWATSTEAFF. The DNA for the CDR3 is TGTGCCAGCAGCCAAGATATGCGGACAGGGTGGGCCACGAGCACTGAAGCTTTCTTT.

J is TRBJ2-5 and V is TRBV6-6; D possibly uses TRBD1 or TRBD2 (5 bases each). Germline V lookup: CDR1 MNHNY, CDR2 SVGAGI (reference sequence). CDR3 length: 15 residues. V was clipped by 5 bases and J by 7 bases, with 20 bases between them. Here the CDR3 DNA reads TGTGCCAGCAGTCTCCGGGACGGCGGGCAGGGGACCCAGTACTTC. Protein product: CASSLRDGGQGTQYF.

V usage is TRBV4-1 and J usage is TRBJ2-7, with TRBD1 matching 8 bases. The CDR3 totals 15 residues. Unmatched junction bases numbered 5, after V lost 1 base and J lost 3 bases. Germline values: CDR1 MGHRA, CDR2 YSYEKL. The CDR3 spells CASSQGQGPNYEQYF. In DNA, the CDR3 is TGCGCCAGCAGCCAAGGACAGGGGCCCAACTACGAGCAGTACTTC.

This chain uses TRBV11-2 with TRBJ1-2, with D possibly matching TRBD1 (5 bases). Trimming removed 6 bases at V and 8 bases at J, with 13 bases between. CDR1 SGHAT and CDR2 FQNNGV come from the germline V gene. The CDR3 consists of 12 residues. CDR3 protein: CASSSGGRGYTF. CDR3 in DNA: TGTGCCAGCAGTAGCGGGGGGAGAGGCTACACCTTC.

The CDR3 region is CASSQMKVHEQFF. DNA for the CDR3: TGTGCCAGCAGCCAAATGAAAGTCCATGAGCAGTTCTTC. J is TRBJ2-1 and V is TRBV7-2; the D is unclear. This CDR3 is built from 13 residues. V gave up 5 bases and J gave up 8 bases, with 13 bases separating them. Germline CDR1 is SGHTA and CDR2 is FQGNSA.

J is TRBJ2-1 and V is TRBV28; TRBD2 might be the D (7 bases). Germline CDR1 reads MDHEN; CDR2 reads SYDVKM. V gave up 3 bases and J gave up 10 bases, with 13 bases separating them. This CDR3 is built from 13 residues. Written as DNA, the CDR3 is TGTGCCAGCAGTTTTCGGGGGGCTTGGGAGCAGTTCTTC. It translates to CASSFRGAWEQFF.

The chain uses TRBV28 and TRBJ2-3; TRBD1 aligns across 8 bases. V dropped 6 bases and J dropped 6; count of bases not matched to a gene: 5. The CDR3 has 13 residues. Germline assignment: CDR1 MDHEN and CDR2 SYDVKM. The CDR3 bases are TGTGCCAGCAGCTCGGACAGGGACGATACGCAGTATTTT. This translates into CASSSDRDDTQYF.

The chain uses TRBV6-5 and TRBJ1-5; 7 bases match TRBD1. The CDR3 sequence is 13 residues long. Germline V CDR1 and CDR2: MNHEY, SVGAGI. V dropped 8 bases and J dropped 5; count of bases not matched to a gene: 6. DNA of the CDR3: TGTGCCAGCCGGGGACAGCCTCATCAGCCCCAGCATTTT. Protein: CASRGQPHQPQHF.

The J gene is TRBJ2-7, the V gene TRBV2; no reliable D call. The CDR3 extends over 15 amino acids. Germline assignment: CDR1 SNHLY and CDR2 FYNNEI. The V and J ends lost 5 bases and 2 bases respectively, with 16 bases between them. CDR3 nucleotide sequence: TGTGCCAGCAGTCATTGGGGAACGCTCCCCTACGAGCAGTACTTC. This translates into CASSHWGTLPYEQYF.